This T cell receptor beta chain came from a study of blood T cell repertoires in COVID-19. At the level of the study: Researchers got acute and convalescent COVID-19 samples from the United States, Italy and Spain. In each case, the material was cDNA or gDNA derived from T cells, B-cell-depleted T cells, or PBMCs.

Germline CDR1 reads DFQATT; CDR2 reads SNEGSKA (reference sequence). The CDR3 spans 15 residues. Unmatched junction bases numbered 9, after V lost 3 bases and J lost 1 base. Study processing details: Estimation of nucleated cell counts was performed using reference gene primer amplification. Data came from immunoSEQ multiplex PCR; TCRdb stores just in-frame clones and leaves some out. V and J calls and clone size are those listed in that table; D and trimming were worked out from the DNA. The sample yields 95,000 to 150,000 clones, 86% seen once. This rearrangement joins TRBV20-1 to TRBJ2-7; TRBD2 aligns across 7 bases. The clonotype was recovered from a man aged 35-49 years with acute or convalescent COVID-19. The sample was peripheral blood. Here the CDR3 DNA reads TGCAGTGCTAGTCATACCCGGGACTATTCCTACGAGCAGTACTTC. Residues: CSASHTRDYSYEQYF.